The 18 T cell receptor beta chains in this list originate from one sample, sequenced in a study of CD8 T cells in Susac syndrome. The RNA input was roughly 0.45 to 1 ug, and it was reverse transcribed with random hexamers. Each CDR3 protein gets one entry after TCRdb re-called the immunoSEQ multiplex PCR reads with MiXCR. The sample consists of some 180,000 distinct CDR3 sequences, about 93% of them appearing once. The sequenced material came from CD4+ T cells from PBMCs. The receptors shown here come from a human donor with Susac syndrome.

This chain uses TRBV19 with TRBJ2-5; 7 positions agree with TRBD1. V dropped 7 bases and J dropped 5; count of bases not matched to a gene: 7. The CDR3 is 13 residues long. CDR1 is LNHDA and CDR2 is SQIVND in the germline V gene (reference sequence). CDR3 amino acids: CASTEGAIETQYF. Here the CDR3 DNA reads TGTGCCAGTACAGAGGGGGCGATTGAGACCCAGTACTTC.

The V call is TRBV28, the J call TRBJ2-5; 10 bases line up with TRBD1. The CDR3 sequence is 13 residues long. The junction had 7 bases not matched to a gene; V was cut back by 10 bases and J by 5 bases. Looked up from germline, CDR1 is MDHEN and CDR2 is SYDVKM. The CDR3 sequence is CAIRTGGRETQYF. The CDR3 DNA reads TGTGCCATCCGGACAGGGGGTAGGGAGACCCAGTACTTC.

The sample holds one count of this clonotype. V gene TRBV5-1 combines with J gene TRBJ2-1, with 16 positions matching TRBD2. The CDR3 runs 16 residues. Per germline, CDR1 SGHRS and CDR2 YFSETQ. V lost 4 bases and J lost 8; bases outside the gene matches: 6. For the CDR3, the DNA is TGCGCCAGCAGCCCGGGACTAGCGGGAGGGGGGGATGAGCAGTTCTTC. Amino acid sequence: CASSPGLAGGGDEQFF.

V is TRBV12-3 or TRBV12-4 and J is TRBJ2-6, with D perhaps matching TRBD2 (5 bases). The CDR3 contains 16 residues. Trimming removed 5 bases from V and 4 bases from J, with 15 bases in between. The CDR3 sequence: CASSLRGNHGANVLTF. The CDR3, as DNA: TGTGCCAGCAGTCTGAGAGGGAATCACGGGGCCAACGTCCTGACTTTC.

This clonotype appeared a single time. V usage is TRBV12-3 or TRBV12-4 and J usage is TRBJ1-5; TRBD1 aligns across 8 bases. The V segment lost 6 bases and the J segment 7 bases; nucleotides outside the gene matches: 5. This CDR3 is built from 13 residues. The CDR3 spells CASRTGVGQPQHF. The CDR3 DNA reads TGTGCCAGCAGGACAGGGGTTGGCCAGCCCCAGCATTTT.

This clonotype was detected only once. This chain joins TRBV24-1 and TRBJ2-7, with TRBD1 as a possible D gene (6 bases). Germline V gives CDR1 KGHDR, CDR2 SFDVKD. Trimming removed 4 bases from V and 3 bases from J, with 15 bases in between. The CDR3 is made up of 15 amino acids. As DNA, the CDR3 is TGTGCCACCAGTGACCAAACGACAGGCCGCTACGAGCAGTACTTC. This translates into CATSDQTTGRYEQYF.

The gene calls are TRBV7-2 and TRBJ2-1; D may correspond to TRBD1 or TRBD2 (5 bases each). CDR1 and CDR2 (germline): SGHTA, FQGNSA. V lost 6 bases and J lost 8, with 17 bases in between. This CDR3 comprises 14 residues. CDR3 residues: CASRDVLLGDEQFF. The CDR3 DNA follows: TGTGCCAGCAGGGACGTTCTCCTGGGGGATGAGCAGTTCTTC. Full variable domain (outside the CDR3, taken from reference TRBV7-2 and TRBJ2-1): GAGVSQSPSNKVTEKGKDVELRCDPISGHTALYWYRQSLGQGLEFLIYFQGNSAPDKSGLPSDRFSAERTGGSVSTLTIQRTQQEDSAVYLCASRDVLLGDEQFFGPGTRLTVL.

The genes are TRBV12-3 or TRBV12-4 and TRBJ2-7; perhaps TRBD2 as D (6 bases). CDR3 length: 14 amino acids. The V end lost 5 bases, the J end lost 5 bases, and 16 bases lay between the germline ends. DNA for the CDR3: TGTGCCAGCAGTACGGGACTCGAAGTCCACGAGCAGTACTTC. Its translation: CASSTGLEVHEQYF.

V is TRBV4-3 and J is TRBJ2-1; 10 bases align to TRBD2. The V segment lost 4 bases and the J segment 7 bases; nucleotides outside the gene matches: 13. The CDR3 runs to 17 residues. Germline CDR1 and CDR2: LGHNA and YSLEER. CDR3 amino acids: CASSPTGRAGGRNEQFF. Written as DNA, the CDR3 is TGCGCCAGCAGCCCCACAGGGCGAGCGGGAGGGCGGAATGAGCAGTTCTTC.

The rearrangement joins TRBV5-1 to TRBJ1-6; 8 nucleotides align to TRBD1. With V trimmed by 4 bases and J by 7 bases, 4 bases remained unmatched. CDR3 length: 14 amino acids. Germline V lookup: CDR1 SGHRS, CDR2 YFSETQ. CDR3 sequence reads: CASSVRDRNSPLHF. The CDR3 nucleotides read TGCGCCAGCAGCGTCAGGGACAGGAATTCACCCCTCCACTTT.

V usage is TRBV5-1 and J usage is TRBJ2-5, with D perhaps TRBD1 (5 bases). Trimming shortened V by 3 bases and J by 4 bases, and 13 bases separated the two germline ends. This CDR3 has 14 amino acids. Germline CDR1 and CDR2: SGHRS and YFSETQ. Here the CDR3 reads CASSSGYPRETQYF. CDR3 bases: TGCGCCAGCAGCTCAGGGTATCCCCGAGAGACCCAGTACTTC.

This chain links TRBV11-2 with TRBJ2-7, with 7 bases fitting TRBD1. V trimming: 4 bases; J trimming: 5 bases; junction bases outside the gene matches: 8. The CDR3 contains 14 residues. The germline V gene has CDR1 SGHAT and CDR2 FQNNGV. The chain's CDR3 is CASSSKTGWNEQYF. CDR3 coding DNA: TGTGCCAGCAGCTCCAAGACAGGGTGGAACGAGCAGTACTTC.

In this sample, this clonotype turned up once. The V call is TRBV20-1, the J call TRBJ1-3; D gene ambiguous. This CDR3 spans 15 amino acids. V was trimmed by 6 bases and J by 2 bases, leaving 17 bases between them. Germline CDR1 reads DFQATT; CDR2 reads SNEGSKA (reference sequence). CDR3 sequence reads: CSALPTVEPGNTIYF. CDR3 DNA: TGCAGTGCCCTTCCAACAGTGGAGCCTGGAAACACCATATATTTT.

The chain employs TRBV7-9 and TRBJ2-3; D gene unclear. V gave up 6 bases and J gave up 6 bases, with 7 bases separating them. CDR1 and CDR2 from the germline V gene are SEHNR and FQNEAQ (reference sequence). This CDR3 has 11 amino acids. The CDR3 spells CASSTWDTQYF. The CDR3 DNA reads TGTGCCAGCAGTACATGGGATACGCAGTATTTT.

The gene calls are TRBV16 and TRBJ2-5; D unresolved. V was pared by 3 bases and J by 11 bases, with 13 bases between. Germline V lookup: CDR1 KGHSY, CDR2 FQNENV. CDR3 length: 12 residues. The CDR3, as DNA: TGTGCCAGCAGCCAGGGTGGAGAGGCGCAGTACTTC. It is translated as CASSQGGEAQYF. The full variable domain, completed using reference TRBV16 and TRBJ2-5, is GEEVAQTPKHLVRGEGQKAKLYCAPIKGHSYVFWYQQVLKNEFKFLISFQNENVFDETGMPKERFSAKCLPNSPCSLEIQATKLEDSAVYFCASSQGGEAQYFGPGTRLLVL.

The chain is built from TRBV11-2 and TRBJ1-1, with unresolved D. The V gene's germline CDR1 is SGHAT and CDR2 FQNNGV. The CDR3 sequence is 13 residues long. Trimming removed 4 bases at V and 0 bases at J, with 6 bases between. The CDR3 DNA is TGTGCCAGCAGCTCGAACGTGAACACTGAAGCTTTCTTT. Residues: CASSSNVNTEAFF.

This chain links TRBV14 with TRBJ2-5; 8 bases are shared with TRBD1. J was trimmed by 10 bases and V by 3 bases; bases with no gene match: 1. The CDR3 is made up of 11 amino acids. Per the germline V gene, CDR1 is SGHDN and CDR2 is FVKESK. This chain's CDR3 is CASSQGQVQYF. The CDR3 bases are TGTGCCAGCAGCCAGGGACAGGTCCAGTACTTC.

V is TRBV7-9 and J is TRBJ1-3; no definite D call. Germline V gene lookup returns CDR1 SEHNR and CDR2 FQNEAQ (reference sequence). The V end was cut by 4 bases, the J end by 4 bases, with 11 bases between. The CDR3 loop spans 14 amino acids. CDR3 amino acids: CASSSGGSGNTIYF. The CDR3 DNA reads TGTGCCAGCAGCTCTGGAGGGAGCGGAAACACCATATATTTT.